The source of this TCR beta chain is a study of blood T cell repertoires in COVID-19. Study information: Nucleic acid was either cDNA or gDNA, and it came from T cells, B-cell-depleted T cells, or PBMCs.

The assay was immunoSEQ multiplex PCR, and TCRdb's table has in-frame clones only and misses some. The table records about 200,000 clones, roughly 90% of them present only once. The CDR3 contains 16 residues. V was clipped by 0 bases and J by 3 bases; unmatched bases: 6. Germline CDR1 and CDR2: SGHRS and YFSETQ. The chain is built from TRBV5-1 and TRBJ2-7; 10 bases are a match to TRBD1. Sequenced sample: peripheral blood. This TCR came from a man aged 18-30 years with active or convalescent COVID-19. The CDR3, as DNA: TGCGCCAGCAGCTTGGAGGCGCGGGACAGGGGCTACGAGCAGTACTTC. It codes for CASSLEARDRGYEQYF. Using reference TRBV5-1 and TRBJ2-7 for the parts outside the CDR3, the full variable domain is KAGVTQTPRYLIKTRGQQVTLSCSPISGHRSVSWYQQTPGQGLQFLFEYFSETQRNKGNFPGRFSGRQFSNSRSEMNVSTLELGDSALYLCASSLEARDRGYEQYFGPGTRLTVT.